Listed here are 25 T cell receptor beta chains from one sample, sequenced in a study of molecular identifiers for immune sequencing clone quantification. MiXCR, run by TCRdb on the PCR reads, gives a single entry per CDR3 protein. Of approximately 670,000 distinct CDR3 sequences listed, around 20% are singletons. The sequencing sample was made of naive CD8+ T cells from blood, with Jurkat cell RNA spiked in. This sample's subset: FACS-sorted CD8+CD4-CCR7+CD45RA+ naive T cells. The receptors stem from a human donor in good health. Some libraries in this study had Jurkat cell RNA spiked in.

This clonotype appeared many times. The chain joins TRBV10-3 to TRBJ2-7; 10 bases match TRBD1. The CDR3 contains 14 residues. CDR1 is ENHRY and CDR2 is SYGVKD in the germline V gene. Trimming at V came to 7 bases and at J to 3 bases, leaving 6 bases not matched to a gene. The CDR3 is CAIKTGDRGYEQYF. CDR3 DNA sequence: TGTGCCATCAAAACGGGGGACAGGGGCTACGAGCAGTACTTC.

The table lists this clonotype with a few counts. The CDR3 DNA follows: TGTGCCAGTAGTACCTGGTCGGAGGGTTATCAGCCCCAGCATTTT. This translates into CASSTWSEGYQPQHF. V gene TRBV19 combines with J gene TRBJ1-5; D gene uncertain. Germline values: CDR1 LNHDA, CDR2 SQIVND (reference sequence). V was pared by 4 bases and J by 5 bases, with 15 bases between. The CDR3 loop spans 15 amino acids. Full variable domain (remainder filled in from reference TRBV19 and TRBJ1-5): DGGITQSPKYLFRKEGQNVTLSCEQNLNHDAMYWYRQDPGQGLRLIYYSQIVNDFQKGDIAEGYSVSREKKESFPLTVTSAQKNPTAFYLCASSTWSEGYQPQHFGDGTRLSIL.

As concerns this clonotype: A single base separates this from a much larger clone, so it may be a read error. The chain joins TRBV4-1 to TRBJ2-1; TRBD2 might be the D (5 bases). Germline values: CDR1 MGHRA, CDR2 YSYEKL. V was pared by 4 bases and J by 14 bases, with 21 bases between. The CDR3 runs to 14 residues. This chain's CDR3 is CASSRDRFPGVEFF. The CDR3, as DNA: TGCGCCAGCAGCCGAGATCGATTTCCCGGGGTGGAGTTCTTC.

This sequence joins TRBV24-1 and TRBJ2-7; D may be TRBD2 (6 bases). This CDR3 has 13 residues. The V and J ends lost 5 bases and 4 bases respectively, with 11 bases between them. CDR1 KGHDR and CDR2 SFDVKD come from the germline V gene. The CDR3 DNA reads as TGTGCCACCAGTGGTCGTGGGGGGTACGAGCAGTACTTC. This gives the protein CATSGRGGYEQYF.

This clonotype showed up just a few times. V is TRBV24-1 and J is TRBJ2-4; no definite D call. With 9 bases removed from V and 0 bases from J, the gap between germline ends came to 14 bases. The CDR3 is made up of 15 amino acids. Germline CDR1 and CDR2: KGHDR and SFDVKD. The CDR3 DNA reads as TGTGCCACCCCCTACACCCTGTTAGCCAAAAACATTCAGTACTTC. This codes for CATPYTLLAKNIQYF.

The sample holds a few counts of this clonotype. A read error may be the cause here, since a much bigger clone is one base away. The CDR3 ends on some other residue instead of the conserved phenylalanine or tryptophan, so this is likely a read error. The chain links TRBV29-1 to TRBJ1-4, with 7 bases lining up with TRBD1. Trimming removed 5 bases from V and 0 bases from J; junction bases left unmatched: 6. From germline, CDR1 is SQVTM and CDR2 ANQGSEA. The CDR3 covers 15 residues. The DNA for the CDR3 is TGCAGCGTTCCAGCCGGGACAGCAACTAATGAAAAACTGTTTTCT. This sequence encodes CSVPAGTATNEKLFS.

Comment on this clonotype: Given a much more abundant clone one base away, this may be a read error. J is TRBJ2-7 and V is TRBV20-1; 9 nucleotides line up with TRBD1. CDR1 is DFQATT, CDR2 SNEGSKA, per germline (reference sequence). J was trimmed by 4 bases and V by 3 bases; bases with no gene match: 7. CDR3 length: 14 residues. The CDR3 DNA sequence: TGCAGTGCTAGGCTCCGGGACAGGGAGTACGAGCAGTACTTC. Encoded protein: CSARLRDREYEQYF.

A note on this clonotype: A much larger clone lies a single base off, so this may be a read error. This chain links TRBV19 with TRBJ2-7; 7 nucleotides align to TRBD1. The CDR3 runs 16 residues. The germline V gene encodes CDR1 LNHDA and CDR2 SQIVND (reference sequence). The V segment lost 3 bases and the J segment 5 bases; nucleotides outside the gene matches: 13. The CDR3 DNA reads TGTGCCAGTAGTATGCCCCCCGGGACAGCCGGGGACGAGCAGTACTTC. Encoded protein: CASSMPPGTAGDEQYF. The complete variable domain, with remaining parts taken from reference TRBV19 and TRBJ2-7, reads DGGITQSPKYLFRKEGQNVTLSCEQNLNHDAMYWYRQDPGQGLRLIYYSQIVNDFQKGDIAEGYSVSREKKESFPLTVTSAQKNPTAFYLCASSMPPGTAGDEQYFGPGTRLTVT.

This clonotype was found many times. This chain links TRBV7-9 with TRBJ2-3, with TRBD2 matching over 12 bases. The CDR3 is 18 amino acids. From germline, CDR1 is SEHNR and CDR2 FQNEAQ (reference sequence). Germline trimming cut 2 bases from V and 0 bases from J; bases unmatched to any gene: 6. The CDR3 region is CASSLLTSGRPSTDTQYF. The CDR3 DNA is TGTGCCAGCAGCTTACTGACTAGCGGGAGACCTAGCACAGATACGCAGTATTTT.

This clonotype was counted at least ten times. The J gene is TRBJ2-1, the V gene TRBV6-5; D is undetermined. V lost 1 base and J 8 bases, leaving 9 bases between the germline ends. The CDR3 covers 13 residues. The germline V gene has CDR1 MNHEY and CDR2 SVGAGI. CDR3 amino acids: CASSYWQSDEQFF. The DNA of the CDR3 is TGTGCCAGCAGTTACTGGCAGTCCGATGAGCAGTTCTTC.

In this sample, this clonotype turned up many times. The CDR3 bases are TGTGCCAGCAGCATGGGACTTCGCCCCTACGAGCAGTACTTC. Amino acids: CASSMGLRPYEQYF. This chain joins TRBV5-6 and TRBJ2-7; possibly TRBD2 for D (6 bases). CDR3 length equals 14 residues. The germline V gene encodes CDR1 SGHDT and CDR2 YYEEEE. Trimming took off 4 bases at V and 2 bases at J, with 13 bases between the two ends. Filled out from reference TRBV5-6 and TRBJ2-7, the complete variable domain reads DAGVTQSPTHLIKTRGQQVTLRCSPKSGHDTVSWYQQALGQGPQFIFQYYEEEERQRGNFPDRFSGHQFPNYSSELNVNALLLGDSALYLCASSMGLRPYEQYFGPGTRLTVT.

With regard to this clonotype: This may be a read error: a much more frequent sequence differs by one nucleotide. The chain has TRBV6-6 and TRBJ2-1, with TRBD1 as a possible D gene (5 bases). The CDR3 extends over 13 amino acids. Germline CDR1 reads MNHNY; CDR2 reads SVGAGI (reference sequence). V gave up 2 bases and J gave up 7 bases, with 9 bases separating them. The CDR3: CASSYTAGNEQFF. The CDR3 DNA follows: TGTGCCAGCAGTTACACGGCAGGGAATGAGCAGTTCTTC.

With respect to this clonotype: With a much larger clone just one base away, this may be a read error. The chain recombines TRBV10-3 with TRBJ2-7; 10 nucleotides agree with TRBD1. CDR3 length: 16 amino acids. Germline values: CDR1 ENHRY, CDR2 SYGVKD. This CDR3 is CAISESGQGISHEQHF. Written as DNA, the CDR3 is TGTGCCATCAGTGAGTCGGGACAGGGGATTTCCCACGAGCAGCACTTC.

Ten or more counts support this clonotype. The chain links TRBV7-9 to TRBJ1-1; the D is unclear. CDR3 length equals 15 residues. Per germline, CDR1 SEHNR and CDR2 FQNEAQ (reference sequence). The V gene lost 3 bases and the J gene lost 1 base, with 12 bases spanning the gap. CDR3 amino acids: CASSLVDNSNTEAFF. Written as DNA, the CDR3 is TGTGCCAGCAGCTTGGTAGACAATTCGAACACTGAAGCTTTCTTT.

This clonotype was found many times. The chain carries TRBV28 and TRBJ2-3; 7 nucleotides agree with TRBD1. CDR1 and CDR2 from the germline V gene are MDHEN and SYDVKM. The CDR3 sequence is 15 residues long. Trimming at V came to 4 bases and at J to 3 bases, leaving 7 bases not matched to a gene. The CDR3 sequence is CASSSDRALTDTQYF. The DNA of the CDR3 is TGTGCCAGCAGTTCCGACAGGGCCCTGACAGATACGCAGTATTTT.

Of note for this clonotype: Because it lacks the conserved phenylalanine or tryptophan at the end, this CDR3 is likely a read error. The V gene is TRBV3-1, the J gene TRBJ1-2; D remains ambiguous. The CDR3 is made up of 15 amino acids. Trimming stripped 1 base from V and 2 bases from J, with 11 bases between. Germline V gene sequence: CDR1 LGHDT, CDR2 YNNKEL (reference sequence). The CDR3 nucleotides are TGTGCCAGCAGCCAAGTCTCGGAGTTAAACTATGGCTACACCCTC. It yields the protein CASSQVSELNYGYTL.

This clonotype was seen more than once but under ten times. The chain combines TRBV13 with TRBJ2-7, with 10 bases fitting TRBD1. Germline trimming cut 8 bases from V and 6 bases from J; bases unmatched to any gene: 7. CDR3 length: 13 residues. Germline CDR1 and CDR2: PRHDT and FYEKMQ (reference sequence). The CDR3 nucleotides read TGTGCCAGCCGGGGACAGGGGAAGGGCGAGCAGTACTTC. Its translation: CASRGQGKGEQYF. Together with reference TRBV13 and TRBJ2-7, the CDR3 gives the full variable domain: AAGVIQSPRHLIKEKRETATLKCYPIPRHDTVYWYQQGPGQDPQFLISFYEKMQSDKGSIPDRFSAQQFSDYHSELNMSSLELGDSALYFCASRGQGKGEQYFGPGTRLTVT.

This clonotype has more than one count but fewer than ten. The chain carries TRBV12-3 or TRBV12-4 and TRBJ2-1; possibly TRBD2 for D (5 bases). The CDR3 covers 11 residues. The V end lost 6 bases, the J end lost 10 bases, and 10 bases lay between the germline ends. CDR3 sequence: CASSGLHEQFF. CDR3 DNA: TGTGCCAGCAGCGGACTCCACGAGCAGTTCTTC.

Comment on this clonotype: Being one base from a much bigger clone, this may be a read error. The chain couples TRBV29-1 to TRBJ2-7, with 10 bases fitting TRBD2. Looked up from germline, CDR1 is SQVTM and CDR2 is ANQGSEA. This CDR3 region has 12 residues. Trimming cost V 6 bases and J 2 bases; bases outside gene matches: 1. CDR3 region: CSVLAGAYEQYF. Here the CDR3 DNA reads TGCAGCGTGCTAGCGGGGGCCTACGAGCAGTACTTC.

This chain links TRBV27 with TRBJ2-1; a possible D gene is TRBD2 (5 bases). Germline assignment: CDR1 MNHEY and CDR2 SMNVEV (reference sequence). Trimming removed 7 bases from V and 11 bases from J, with 18 bases in between. The CDR3 is 13 amino acids. The CDR3 spells CASKMSVREKQFF. In nucleotides, the CDR3 is TGTGCCAGCAAAATGTCAGTACGGGAAAAGCAGTTCTTC.

This clonotype was detected a few times. The CDR3 DNA is TGTGCCATCAGTGAGGAGAAGGGGGCTGGCTTCTTC. This encodes CAISEEKGAGFF. The gene calls are TRBV10-3 and TRBJ2-1; 7 bases line up with TRBD1. V lost 2 bases, J lost 16 bases, and 8 bases stayed unmatched. Germline assignment: CDR1 ENHRY and CDR2 SYGVKD. The CDR3 is made up of 12 amino acids.

The gene calls are TRBV7-8 and TRBJ2-5; tentative D call: TRBD1 (5 bases). Germline assignment: CDR1 SGHVS and CDR2 FQNEAQ. CDR3 size: 15 residues. Trimming left V 5 bases short and J 9 bases short, with 22 bases between. CDR3 nucleotide sequence: TGTGCCAGCAGCCCCCCACAGGTCCAAGTAGGGGCCCAGTACTTC. This gives the protein CASSPPQVQVGAQYF.

Comments on this clonotype: This could be a read error, since a much larger clone is one nucleotide away. The conserved phenylalanine or tryptophan is not found at the CDR3 terminus, so this likely reflects a read error. CDR3 protein: CASSFTGTRNNEQFL. CDR3 nucleotides: TGTGCCAGCAGCTTTACCGGGACTAGGAACAATGAGCAGTTCCTC. J is TRBJ2-1 and V is TRBV7-9, with 8 bases fitting TRBD2. Germline assignment: CDR1 SEHNR and CDR2 FQNEAQ (reference sequence). After removal of 3 bases from V and 5 bases from J, the junction contained 6 bases not matched to a gene. CDR3 length: 15 amino acids.

Ten or more counts support this clonotype. V gene TRBV19 combines with J gene TRBJ1-1; D remains unclear. The germline V and J ends were trimmed by 6 bases and 2 bases, with 13 bases remaining between them. This CDR3 contains 14 residues. Per the germline V gene, CDR1 is LNHDA and CDR2 is SQIVND (reference sequence). CDR3: CASRPGLSNTEAFF. Written as DNA, the CDR3 is TGTGCCAGTAGGCCTGGACTGAGCAACACTGAAGCTTTCTTT.

A note on this clonotype: This could be a read error, since a much larger clone is one nucleotide away. The chain joins TRBV13 to TRBJ2-7, with 8 bases matching TRBD2. Losses at the gene ends were 3 bases for V and 2 bases for J; bases not matched to a gene: 6. The CDR3 consists of 15 residues. The germline gives CDR1 PRHDT, CDR2 FYEKMQ (reference sequence). The CDR3, as DNA: TGTGCCAGCAGCTTCCGAAGCGGGGGCCCCTACGAGCAGTACTTC. Its protein product is CASSFRSGGPYEQYF.